These T cell receptor beta chains were read from a single sample in a study of T-cell reconstitution after alpha-beta-depleted transplantation in children. TCRdb analysed the PCR reads with MiXCR anew, one entry per CDR3 protein. The sample records under 400,000 distinct CDR3 sequences, more than 20% being singletons. Sequencing used PBMCs, mostly from graft donor cells, obtained 180 days after TCRalphabeta/CD19-depleted stem cell transplant. The receptors derive from a male patient aged 10 to 17 who had a stem cell transplant for acute lymphoblastic leukemia, so the T cells may come from the graft donor. Each CDR3 is given with its conserved first and last residue. D genes are given only for firm matches. Rows give clone size only sometimes, using once, few, many, or a class for an expanded clone.

d_call	clone_size	v_call	j_call	cdr3_nt	cdr3_aa
TRBD1	.	TRBV7-3	TRBJ1-2	TGTGCCAGCGCCCTGACGGGACAGCCTTATGGCTACACCTTC	CASALTGQPYGYTF
.	.	TRBV20-1	TRBJ2-7	TGCAGTGCCGGAGGGGGGACCTACGAGCAGTACTTC	CSAGGGTYEQYF
TRBD1	few	TRBV11-2	TRBJ2-3	TGTGCCAGCAGCTTTGTGACAGGGTCGGGCACAGATACGCAGTATTTT	CASSFVTGSGTDTQYF
.	.	TRBV28	TRBJ2-3	TGTGCCAGCAGTTTATTGGTAGCGAGAGATACGCAGTATTTT	CASSLLVARDTQYF
.	.	TRBV5-1	TRBJ1-4	TGCGCCAGCAGACGACTGGGGCAGGGAAGTGAAAAACTGTTTTTT	CASRRLGQGSEKLFF
.	few	TRBV20-1	TRBJ1-5	TGCAGTGCTAGAGAGGGGGGCCCCAATCAGCCCCAGCATTTT	CSAREGGPNQPQHF
TRBD1	.	TRBV4-1	TRBJ2-4	TGCGCCAGCAGCCAAGGTCGACAGGGGGCAGCCAAAAACATTCAGTACTTC	CASSQGRQGAAKNIQYF
TRBD2	.	TRBV12-3/TRBV12-4	TRBJ2-1	TGTGCCAGCAGTCCGGGACTAGCCTCGTGGGGGTACAATGAGCAGTTCTTC	CASSPGLASWGYNEQFF
.	.	TRBV18	TRBJ1-2	TGTGCCAGCTCGTCTAGGTCCGCTAACTATGGCTACACCTTC	CASSSRSANYGYTF
.	few	TRBV5-8	TRBJ2-1	TGTGCCAGCAGCTTGTTTCCCCGGACCTGGGGGCCTGATGAGCAGTTCTTC	CASSLFPRTWGPDEQFF
TRBD2	.	TRBV15	TRBJ2-5	TGTGCCACCAGCAGTTTTGCGGGAGGAAGAGAGACCCAGTACTTC	CATSSFAGGRETQYF
.	.	TRBV27	TRBJ2-7	TGTGCCAGCAGTTTATCCCGCGGTTCAGGACCCGGCTACGAGCAGTACTTC	CASSLSRGSGPGYEQYF
.	.	TRBV29-1	TRBJ2-1	TGCAGCGCTCTTTATTACAATGAGCAGTTATTC	CSALYYNEQLF
TRBD2	.	TRBV10-3	TRBJ2-1	TGTGCCACCGTAGAGCGGGAGGGCCACGAGCAGTTCTTC	CATVEREGHEQFF
.	few	TRBV5-1	TRBJ2-7	TGCGCCAGCAGCTCCTCCGTTCTAGTGAACTACGAGCAGTACTTC	CASSSSVLVNYEQYF
.	many	TRBV5-1	TRBJ1-1	TGCGCCAGCAGCGCGGGAATGCTGAACACTGAAGCTTTCTTT	CASSAGMLNTEAFF
.	few	TRBV5-1	TRBJ1-3	TGCGCCAGCAGCCAGACAGACACGAGCTCTGGAAACACCATATATTTT	CASSQTDTSSGNTIYF
.	many	TRBV4-1	TRBJ2-7	TGCGCCAGCAGCCAAGAGTCCCAACTAAATATCTACGAGCAGTACTTC	CASSQESQLNIYEQYF
.	.	TRBV28	TRBJ2-7	TGTGCCAGCAGTTTCCGGCTGGGAATTTGGGAGCAGTACTTC	CASSFRLGIWEQYF
.	.	TRBV11-2	TRBJ2-1	TGTGCCAGCAGCCCGCCTGGGCTTCCGCAGTTCTTC	CASSPPGLPQFF
TRBD2	.	TRBV5-1	TRBJ2-1	TGCGCCAGCAGCAATCGGGAGGGAATCTACAATGAGCAGTTCTTC	CASSNREGIYNEQFF
.	few	TRBV6-5	TRBJ2-1	TGTGCCAGCAGTATCGGGACGCTGAGCTCCTACAATGAGCAGTTCTTC	CASSIGTLSSYNEQFF
.	few	TRBV4-2	TRBJ1-5	TGTGCCAGCAGCCCGGCACTTCGGGGGAATCAGCCCCAGCATTTT	CASSPALRGNQPQHF
TRBD2	many	TRBV5-1	TRBJ2-7	TGCGCCAGCAGCTTTAGCGGGAGAGGCTACGAGCAGTACTTC	CASSFSGRGYEQYF
.	.	TRBV4-2	TRBJ2-1	TGTGCCAGCAGCCAAGGGAGTACCAGTTCCTACAATGAGCAGTTCTTC	CASSQGSTSSYNEQFF
.	many	TRBV10-3	TRBJ2-7	TGTGCCATCAGACGGGGGCTAACCTACGAGCAGTACTTC	CAIRRGLTYEQYF
.	many	TRBV24-1	TRBJ2-1	TGTGCCACCATGCCCCAGGGGAAGGGTGAGCAGTTCTTC	CATMPQGKGEQFF
TRBD2	.	TRBV6-2/TRBV6-3	TRBJ2-7	TGTGCCAGCAGAACAGCCGGGAGGTATGCCTACGAGCAGTACTTC	CASRTAGRYAYEQYF
.	.	TRBV9	TRBJ2-5	TGTGCCAGCAGCGTTGACGGGGCCCCCGGGGAGACCCAGTACTTC	CASSVDGAPGETQYF
.	few	TRBV20-1	TRBJ1-6	TGCAGTGCTTCCACGGTTAGGGCTGGTTCACCCCTCCACTTT	CSASTVRAGSPLHF
TRBD2	few	TRBV27	TRBJ2-2	TGTGCCAGCAGACGGGGGGGAGGGATGGCCGGGGAGCTGTTTTTT	CASRRGGGMAGELFF
.	.	TRBV7-9	TRBJ2-7	TGTGCCAGCAGCTTTGGGGGGCCCGAGCAGTACTTC	CASSFGGPEQYF
.	.	TRBV29-1	TRBJ2-1	TGCAGCGTTGGCCACCCTAAGCGCGGGCGACTGCACTCCTACAATGAGCAGTTCTTC	CSVGHPKRGRLHSYNEQFF
TRBD2	few	TRBV3-1	TRBJ2-2	TGTGCCAGCAGCCATCGCTCCCCGGGACTAGCAGGCACCGGGGAGCTGTTTTTT	CASSHRSPGLAGTGELFF
.	.	TRBV19	TRBJ1-1	TGTGCCAGTAGTATAGGAGAGGGCAGGACTGAAGCTTTCTTT	CASSIGEGRTEAFF
.	.	TRBV7-6	TRBJ2-7	TGTGCCAGCAGCTTCTCGGACAGCTCCTACGAGCAGTACTTC	CASSFSDSSYEQYF
TRBD1	.	TRBV10-3	TRBJ1-3	TGTGCCATCAGGGGGGACAGGGGTGGAAACACCATATATTTT	CAIRGDRGGNTIYF